This T cell receptor beta chain emerged from a study of CD8 T cells in Susac syndrome. Study-level information: At blood draw, Susac syndrome patients were therapy-naive, on corticosteroids, or on intravenous immunoglobulin alone.

With random hexamers, reverse transcription was performed on roughly 0.5 to 1 ug of RNA. The amplification used immunoSEQ multiplex PCR on TCR beta CDR3; it spanned 54 Vbeta and 13 Jbeta. One entry per CDR3 protein results from TCRdb running MiXCR on the immunoSEQ multiplex PCR reads. The repertoire holds about 130,000 distinct CDR3 sequences, with around 95% as singletons. About this clonotype: Its antigen is undetermined.

Patients with Susac syndrome met the recently defined diagnostic criteria for definite or probable disease. Study-wide points: An acknowledgment was made by the study that its TCR sequencing and HLA analysis involved relatively few individuals.

CDR3 size: 15 residues. V shed 0 bases and J shed 5 bases, with 13 bases lying between them. CDR1 and CDR2 from the germline V gene are PRHDT and FYEKMQ (reference sequence). The sequenced sample consisted of CD8+ T cells from PBMCs. The sequence derives from a human donor with Susac syndrome. This chain connects TRBV13 to TRBJ1-1; possibly TRBD1 for D (5 bases). In DNA, the CDR3 is TGTGCCAGCAGCTTAGGCCTCGGGGCTGGGACTGAAGCTTTCTTT. Its protein is CASSLGLGAGTEAFF.